The T cell receptor beta chain described here comes from a study of early T cells in non-severe SARS-CoV-2 infection. Turning to the study itself: Bulk RNA from unsorted whole blood was sequenced; chains were unpaired. General study results and limits: Private and CD4 specificities were missed by VDJdb matching, which favored anti-spike CD8 responses.

As regards this clonotype: No antigen is known for it.

Separate cDNA molecules each had unique molecular identifiers attached to them. TCRdb analysed the 5' RACE reads with MiXCR anew, one entry per CDR3 protein. The table lists approximately 64,000 distinct CDR3 sequences, over 4.5% of them singletons. Trimming removed 5 bases from V and 7 bases from J, with 11 bases in between. The CDR3 is 13 amino acids. The germline V gene has CDR1 SGHTA and CDR2 FQGNSA. This TCR derives from an adult who was a healthcare worker with PCR-confirmed SARS-CoV-2 infection or an uninfected control (not recorded which). Sequenced input: whole blood. This chain connects TRBV7-2 to TRBJ2-2, with D perhaps matching TRBD1 (5 bases). CDR3 amino acids: CASSPQGNGELFF. The CDR3 coding sequence is TGTGCCAGCAGCCCCCAGGGAAACGGGGAGCTGTTTTTT.